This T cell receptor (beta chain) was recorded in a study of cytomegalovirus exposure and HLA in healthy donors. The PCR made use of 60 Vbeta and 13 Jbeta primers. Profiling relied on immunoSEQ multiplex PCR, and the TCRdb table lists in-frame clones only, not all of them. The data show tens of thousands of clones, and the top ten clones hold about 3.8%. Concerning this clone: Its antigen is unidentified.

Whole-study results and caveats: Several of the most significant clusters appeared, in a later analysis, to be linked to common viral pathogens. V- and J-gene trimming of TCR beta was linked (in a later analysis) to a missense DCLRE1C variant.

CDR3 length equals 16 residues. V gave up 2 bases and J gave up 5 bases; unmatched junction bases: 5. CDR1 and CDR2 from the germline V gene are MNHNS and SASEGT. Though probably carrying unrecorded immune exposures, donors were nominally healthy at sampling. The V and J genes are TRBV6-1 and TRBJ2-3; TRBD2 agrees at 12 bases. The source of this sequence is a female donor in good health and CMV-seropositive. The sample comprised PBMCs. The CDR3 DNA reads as TGTGCCAGCAGTGAACGCCGGACTAGCGGGAAAGATACGCAGTATTTT. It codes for CASSERRTSGKDTQYF.